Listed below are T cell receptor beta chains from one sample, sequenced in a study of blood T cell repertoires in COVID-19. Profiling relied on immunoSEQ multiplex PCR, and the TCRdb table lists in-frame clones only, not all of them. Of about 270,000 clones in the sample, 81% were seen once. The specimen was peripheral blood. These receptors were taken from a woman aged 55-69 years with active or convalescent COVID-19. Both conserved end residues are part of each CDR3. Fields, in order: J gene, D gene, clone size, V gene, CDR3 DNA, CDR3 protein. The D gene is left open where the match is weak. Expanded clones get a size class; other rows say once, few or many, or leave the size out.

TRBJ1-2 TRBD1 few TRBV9 TGTGCCAGCAGCAGAGGCGACCCGACAGGGGGCGATAGGTATGGCTACACCTTC CASSRGDPTGGDRYGYTF
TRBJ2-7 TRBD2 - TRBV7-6 TGTGCCAGCAGCCCTGGACTAGCGGGGGCGAACTACGAGCAGTACTTC CASSPGLAGANYEQYF
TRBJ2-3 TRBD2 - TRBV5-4 TGTGCCAGCAGCCCCGGACTAGCGGGGGGGCAGGGAGATACGCAGTATTTT CASSPGLAGGQGDTQYF
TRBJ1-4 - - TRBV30 TGTGCCTGGAGTTACGGGGCAACTAATGAAAAACTGTTTTTT CAWSYGATNEKLFF
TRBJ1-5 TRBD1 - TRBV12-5 TGTGCTAGTGGTAAACAGGGGATCTCCAATCAGCCCCAGCATTTT CASGKQGISNQPQHF
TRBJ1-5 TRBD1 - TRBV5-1 TGCGCCAGCAGCTCGGGGACAGGGAATCAGCCCCAGCATTTT CASSSGTGNQPQHF
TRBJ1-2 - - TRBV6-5 TGTGCCAGCAGTAAGGCCACAGGGCACAACTATGGCTACACCTTC CASSKATGHNYGYTF
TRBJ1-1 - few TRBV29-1 TGCAGCGTTGACCCCAGGGACACTGAAGCTTTCTTT CSVDPRDTEAFF
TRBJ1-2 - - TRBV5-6 TGTGCCAGCAGCTCCCCGCAGGGCGGAGACTATGGCTACACCTTC CASSSPQGGDYGYTF
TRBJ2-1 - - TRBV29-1 TGCAGCGCAAGTACCAGGGGGGACAATGAGCAGTTCTTC CSASTRGDNEQFF
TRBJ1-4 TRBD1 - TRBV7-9 TGTGCCAGCAGCCACGGACAGGGTGGGAATGAAAAACTGTTTTTT CASSHGQGGNEKLFF
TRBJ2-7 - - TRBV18 TGTGCCAGCTCACTACAGGTCAACTCCTACGAGCAGTACTTC CASSLQVNSYEQYF
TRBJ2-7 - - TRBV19 TGTGCCAGTAGTATGCGCGGCTCCTACGAGCAGTACTTC CASSMRGSYEQYF
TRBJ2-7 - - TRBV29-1 TGCAGCGTTGCGGTTGGTGGGGCGCTTTACGAGCAGTACTTC CSVAVGGALYEQYF
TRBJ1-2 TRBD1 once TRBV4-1 TGCGCCAGCAGCCACGGACAGGGGATTAACTATGGCTACACCTTC CASSHGQGINYGYTF
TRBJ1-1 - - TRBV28 TGTGCCAGCAGTATGGGGCTTGAAGCTTTCTTT CASSMGLEAFF
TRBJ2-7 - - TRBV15 TGTGCCACCAGCAGCCGCGGGGCTGTCTACGAGCAGTACTTC CATSSRGAVYEQYF
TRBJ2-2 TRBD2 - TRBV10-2 TGCGCCAGCACCGGGACTAGCGGGGCCACCGGGGAGCTGTTTTTT CASTGTSGATGELFF
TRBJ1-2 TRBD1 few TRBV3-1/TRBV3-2 TGTGCCAGCAGCCAAGAGCTACAGGGGATAAGTCGCGGCTACACCTTC CASSQELQGISRGYTF
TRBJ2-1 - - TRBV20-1 TGCAGTGCTAGTACCCAGGTGATTATGGGCAATGAGCAGTTCTTC CSASTQVIMGNEQFF
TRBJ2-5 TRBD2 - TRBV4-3 TGCGCCAGCAGCCAAGACGGCGGGGGGAATTGGGAGACCCAGTACTTC CASSQDGGGNWETQYF
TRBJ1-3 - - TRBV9 TGTGCCAGCACTCCCAGGGTAGGAAACACCATATATTTT CASTPRVGNTIYF
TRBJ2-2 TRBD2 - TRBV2 TGTGCCAGCAGTTTTGGACTAGCGGGGGGGCCTGGCGGGGAGCTGTTTTTT CASSFGLAGGPGGELFF
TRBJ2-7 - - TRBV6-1 TGTGCCAGCAGTGAAGCGGCCGGAGCCGGCTACGAGCAGTACTTC CASSEAAGAGYEQYF
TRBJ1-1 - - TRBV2 TGTGCCAGCAGCTATACAGGGTTTGAAGCTTTCTTT CASSYTGFEAFF
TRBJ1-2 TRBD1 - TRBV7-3 TGTGCCAGCAGCTTAACAGGGGGCGACTATGGCTACACCTTC CASSLTGGDYGYTF
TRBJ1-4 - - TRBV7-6 TGTGCCAGCAGCACCCTACTTCCAGGGAAGGGGACTAATGAAAAACTGTTTTTT CASSTLLPGKGTNEKLFF
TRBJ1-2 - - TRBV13 TGTGCCAGCAGCTTAGGCGGGAACTATGGCTACACCTTC CASSLGGNYGYTF
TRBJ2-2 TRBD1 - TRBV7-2 TGTGCCAGCAGCCCTTTGACAGGGTCCACCGGGGAGCTGTTTTTT CASSPLTGSTGELFF
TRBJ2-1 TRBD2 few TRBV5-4 TGTGCCAGCAGCTTTACGGGGGGGTTAAATGAGCAGTTCTTC CASSFTGGLNEQFF
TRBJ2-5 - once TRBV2 TGTGCCAGCAGTCCTTCCTATAGTGGGGGGAAGACCCAGTACTTC CASSPSYSGGKTQYF
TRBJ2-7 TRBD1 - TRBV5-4 TGTGCCAGCAGCTTGGGGCAGGGGGCGGCCTACGAGCAGTACTTC CASSLGQGAAYEQYF
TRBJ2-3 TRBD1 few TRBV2 TGTGCCAGCAGCTTCAGGGAACCGGGACAGGGCACAGATACGCAGTATTTT CASSFREPGQGTDTQYF
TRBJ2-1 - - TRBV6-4 TGTGCCAGCAGTGACGTATTCGGGGATGAGCAGTTCTTC CASSDVFGDEQFF
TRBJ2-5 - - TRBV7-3 TGTGCCAGCAGCTTAAATCCCAGGGGCGCCTCGGGGACCCAGTACTTC CASSLNPRGASGTQYF
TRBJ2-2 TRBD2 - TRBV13 TGTGCCAGCAGCTCTGCGGGGGGACCGTACACCGGGGAGCTGTTTTTT CASSSAGGPYTGELFF
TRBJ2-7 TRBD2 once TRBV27 TGTGCCAGCAGTTACCAGCGGGGGGCGGGCGAGCAGTACTTC CASSYQRGAGEQYF
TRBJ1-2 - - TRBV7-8 TGTGCCAGCAGCTCCACACTCCAGGGGAGTGTAAACTATGGCTACACCTTC CASSSTLQGSVNYGYTF
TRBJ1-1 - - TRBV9 TGTGCCAGCAGCGCCACAGGGAACACTGAAGCTTTCTTT CASSATGNTEAFF
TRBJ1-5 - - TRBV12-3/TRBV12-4 TGTGCCAGCAGCCTCAGGAGGCAGCCCCAGCATTTT CASSLRRQPQHF
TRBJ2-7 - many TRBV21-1 TGTGCCAGCAGCAAAGATGGCCTAGAGCTACCCTACGAGCAGTACTTC CASSKDGLELPYEQYF
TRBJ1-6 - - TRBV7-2 TGTGCCAGCAGCTTAGGGCCAAATAATTCACCCCTCCACTTT CASSLGPNNSPLHF
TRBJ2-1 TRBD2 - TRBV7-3 TGTGCCAGCAGCTTCCGACCTCCGGGGACTAGCGGGTTTCGGGAGCAGTTCTTC CASSFRPPGTSGFREQFF
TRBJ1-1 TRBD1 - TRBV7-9 TGTGCCAGCAGCTTTACAGGGGTCAACACTGAAGCTTTCTTT CASSFTGVNTEAFF
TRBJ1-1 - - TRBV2 TGTGCCAGCTGCCCGGGCAGGGACTGTACTGAAGCTTTCTTT CASCPGRDCTEAFF
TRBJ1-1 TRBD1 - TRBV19 TGTGCCAGTAGTTTAAATTCAGGGGGTCTCGTCACTGAAGCTTTCTTT CASSLNSGGLVTEAFF
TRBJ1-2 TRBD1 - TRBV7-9 TGTGCCAGCAGCTTAGCGGGTGGACAGGCGGGCTATGGCTACACCTTC CASSLAGGQAGYGYTF
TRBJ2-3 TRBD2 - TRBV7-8 TGTGCCAGCAGCTTAGGCACTAGCGGGGGGGCAGGGGCAGATACGCAGTATTTT CASSLGTSGGAGADTQYF
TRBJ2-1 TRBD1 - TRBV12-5 TGTGCTAGTGGTTTGGTCACCGGGACAGGGATGACTTTTTCCTACAATGAGCAGTTCTTC CASGLVTGTGMTFSYNEQFF
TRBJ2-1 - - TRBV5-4 TGTGCCAGCAGCTCCGGGACTCCCGCCAATGAGCAGTTCTTC CASSSGTPANEQFF
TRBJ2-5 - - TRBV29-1 TGCAGCGTTGAGACAGGTGTTTTGGAGACCCAGTACTTC CSVETGVLETQYF
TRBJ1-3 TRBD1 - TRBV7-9 TGTGCCAGCAGGCGAGCACAGGGGGAGGCTGGAAACACCATATATTTT CASRRAQGEAGNTIYF